This T cell receptor (beta chain) was captured by sequencing in a study of human T cells and chemical hapten exposure. This clonotype was detected many times. Using its own MiXCR run on the RACE reads, TCRdb lists one record per CDR3 protein. The table lists about 45,000 distinct CDR3 sequences, 3.7% of them singletons. Stated time point: healthy volunteer bleed at 6 weeks. Extraction of total RNA was performed on unfractionated whole blood. The V end was cut by 4 bases, the J end by 4 bases, with 14 bases between. The CDR3 consists of 14 residues. The germline CDR1 and CDR2 sequences are SGDLS and YYNGEE.

V usage is TRBV9 and J usage is TRBJ1-1, with unresolved D. The specimen was whole blood. The receptor was isolated from a human donor in good health. Some clones in this sample may be carry-over from other donors' samples. The CDR3 here is CASSPRRAATEAFF. For the CDR3, the DNA is TGTGCCAGCAGCCCTAGGCGGGCGGCCACTGAAGCTTTCTTT.